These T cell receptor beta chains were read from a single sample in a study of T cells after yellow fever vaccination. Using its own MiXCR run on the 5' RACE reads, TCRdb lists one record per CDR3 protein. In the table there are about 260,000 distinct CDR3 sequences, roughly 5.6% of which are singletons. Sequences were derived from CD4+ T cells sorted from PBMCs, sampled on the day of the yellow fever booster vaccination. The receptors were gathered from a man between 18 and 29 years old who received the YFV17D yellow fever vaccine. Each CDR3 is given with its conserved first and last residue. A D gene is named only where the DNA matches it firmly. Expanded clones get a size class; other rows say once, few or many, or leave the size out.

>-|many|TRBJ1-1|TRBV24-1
CATSDGASPRPEAFF
TGTGCCACCAGTGATGGGGCCAGCCCGAGGCCTGAAGCTTTCTTT
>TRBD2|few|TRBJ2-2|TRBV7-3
CASSPGLGTGELFF
TGTGCCAGCAGCCCCGGACTAGGCACCGGGGAGCTGTTTTTT
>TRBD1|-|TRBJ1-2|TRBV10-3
CAISNRDREKLRGYTF
TGTGCCATCTCTAACCGGGACAGGGAGAAATTGAGGGGCTACACCTTC
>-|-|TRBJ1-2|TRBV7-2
CASSLGGPLNGYTF
TGTGCCAGCAGCTTAGGCGGACCTCTCAATGGCTACACCTTC
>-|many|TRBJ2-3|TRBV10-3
CAISVGAGTDTQYF
TGTGCCATCAGTGTGGGGGCCGGCACAGATACGCAGTATTTT
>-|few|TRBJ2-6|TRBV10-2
CASSDSFSGANVLTF
TGCGCCAGCAGTGACAGCTTCTCTGGGGCCAACGTCCTGACTTTC
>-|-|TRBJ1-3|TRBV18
CASSPQGVGGNTIYF
TGTGCCAGCTCACCACAGGGCGTGGGCGGAAACACCATATATTTT
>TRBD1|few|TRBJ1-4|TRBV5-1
CASSLPGQGYEKLFF
TGCGCCAGCAGCTTACCGGGACAGGGTTATGAAAAACTGTTTTTT
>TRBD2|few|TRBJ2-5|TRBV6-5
CASSRDGGGVGETQYF
TGTGCCAGCAGCCGAGACGGCGGGGGGGTAGGAGAGACCCAGTACTTC
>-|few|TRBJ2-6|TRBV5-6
CASSLGFGTANVLTF
TGTGCCAGCAGCTTGGGTTTCGGGACAGCCAACGTCCTGACTTTC
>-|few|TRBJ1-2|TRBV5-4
CASSSATGDYGGYTF
TGTGCCAGCAGCTCCGCCACAGGTGACTACGGAGGCTACACCTTC
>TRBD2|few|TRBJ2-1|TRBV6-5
CASSLSSGGAGEQFF
TGTGCCAGCAGTTTGTCTAGCGGGGGGGCTGGTGAGCAGTTCTTC
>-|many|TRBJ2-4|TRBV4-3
CASSQAETKNIQYF
TGCGCCAGCAGCCAAGCGGAAACCAAAAACATTCAGTACTTC
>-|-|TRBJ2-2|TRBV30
CAFSRGAHTGELFF
TGTGCCTTTAGTCGGGGGGCCCACACCGGGGAGCTGTTTTTT
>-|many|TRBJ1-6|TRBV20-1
CSARVEGNYNSPLHF
TGCAGTGCTAGAGTTGAGGGGAACTATAATTCACCCCTCCACTTT
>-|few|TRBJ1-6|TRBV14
CASSGGVRNSPLHF
TGTGCCAGCAGCGGAGGGGTTCGTAATTCACCCCTCCACTTT
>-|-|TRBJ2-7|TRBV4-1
CASSKGAGDPLYEQYF
TGCGCCAGCAGCAAGGGAGCAGGGGACCCCCTCTACGAGCAGTACTTC
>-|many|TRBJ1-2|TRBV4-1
CASRTMQGVYGYTF
TGCGCCAGCAGAACCATGCAGGGCGTATATGGCTACACCTTC
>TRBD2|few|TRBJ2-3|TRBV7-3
CASSSLAGQDTQYF
TGTGCCAGCAGCTCTTTAGCGGGGCAAGATACGCAGTATTTT
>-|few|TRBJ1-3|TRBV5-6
CASSLAWGAGNTIYF
TGTGCCAGCAGCTTGGCCTGGGGAGCTGGAAACACCATATATTTT
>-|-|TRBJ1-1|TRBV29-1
CSVRGTEAFF
TGCAGCGTTCGTGGAACTGAAGCTTTCTTT
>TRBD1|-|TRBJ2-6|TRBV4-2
CASSQDPQGAAGANVLTF
TGTGCCAGCAGCCAAGATCCCCAGGGGGCTGCTGGGGCCAACGTCCTGACTTTC
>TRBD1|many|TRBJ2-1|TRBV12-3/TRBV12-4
CASSPQGARLGSYNEQFF
TGTGCCAGCAGCCCACAGGGGGCGAGGCTTGGTTCCTACAATGAGCAGTTCTTC
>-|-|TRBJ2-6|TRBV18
CASSPSSSGSGANVLTF
TGTGCCAGCTCACCATCGAGTTCGGGGTCTGGGGCCAACGTCCTGACTTTC
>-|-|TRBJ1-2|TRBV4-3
CASSQGLYAGSYGYTF
TGCGCCAGCAGCCAAGGCCTGTACGCGGGGTCCTATGGCTACACCTTC
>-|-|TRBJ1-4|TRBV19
CASSISLGSEKLFF
TGTGCCAGTAGTATATCTTTGGGAAGTGAAAAACTGTTTTTT
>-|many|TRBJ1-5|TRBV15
CATSRGGIQPQHF
TGTGCCACCAGCAGGGGGGGGATCCAGCCCCAGCATTTT
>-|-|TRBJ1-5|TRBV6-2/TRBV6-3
CASRLGFSQPQHF
TGTGCCAGCAGGCTGGGTTTTTCCCAGCCCCAGCATTTT
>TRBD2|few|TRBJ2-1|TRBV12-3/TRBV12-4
CASSLVLAGGRAFF
TGTGCCAGCAGTTTAGTTCTAGCGGGGGGAAGAGCGTTCTTC
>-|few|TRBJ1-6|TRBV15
CATTRTNSPLHF
TGTGCCACCACCCGTACTAATTCACCCCTCCACTTT
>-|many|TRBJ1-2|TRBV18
CASSPPGGGYTF
TGTGCCAGCTCACCACCAGGGGGAGGCTACACCTTC
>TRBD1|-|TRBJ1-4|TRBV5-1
CASSSGTGATNEKLFF
TGCGCCAGCAGCTCCGGGACAGGAGCAACTAATGAAAAACTGTTTTTT
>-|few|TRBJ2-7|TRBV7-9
CASSPRQESHEQYF
TGTGCCAGCAGCCCCCGACAGGAATCCCACGAGCAGTACTTC
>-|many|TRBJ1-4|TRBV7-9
CASSAEYEKLFF
TGTGCCAGCAGCGCGGAGTATGAAAAACTGTTTTTT
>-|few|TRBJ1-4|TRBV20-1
CSAVDGFNEKLFF
TGCAGTGCTGTAGACGGATTTAATGAAAAACTGTTTTTT
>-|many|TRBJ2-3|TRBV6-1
CASRVHSTDTQYF
TGTGCCAGCAGGGTCCATAGCACAGATACGCAGTATTTT
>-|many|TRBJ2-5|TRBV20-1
CSASGGETQYF
TGCAGTGCTAGTGGGGGAGAGACCCAGTACTTC
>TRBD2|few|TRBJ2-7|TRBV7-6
CASSFTPGLNYEQYF
TGTGCCAGCAGCTTTACTCCGGGACTAAACTACGAGCAGTACTTC